Below, 8 T cell receptor beta chains from the same sample are listed, as sequenced in a study of cytomegalovirus exposure and HLA in healthy donors. The PCR made use of 60 Vbeta and 13 Jbeta primers. TCRdb keeps only in-frame clones here, not all; method: immunoSEQ multiplex PCR. Of about 130,000 clones in the sample, 82% were seen once. Material: PBMCs. Source of these receptors: a male donor in good health and CMV-seropositive.

This clone was seen just once. This chain uses TRBV4-3 with TRBJ2-2; D might be TRBD2 (6 bases). V was clipped by 0 bases and J by 1 base, with 12 bases between them. The germline CDR1 and CDR2 sequences are LGHNA and YSLEER. The CDR3 spans 17 residues. The CDR3 reads CASSQDLGGGNTGELFF. The CDR3 DNA sequence: TGCGCCAGCAGCCAAGATCTCGGGGGAGGGAACACCGGGGAGCTGTTTTTT.

DNA for the CDR3: TGCGCCAGCAGCCAAGTTCCTAGAAATGAGCAGTTCTTC. Protein: CASSQVPRNEQFF. The rearrangement links TRBV4-3 to TRBJ2-1; the D is unclear. Deletions cut 1 base from V and 7 bases from J, with 8 bases between. The CDR3 runs to 13 residues. Germline lookup yields CDR1 LGHNA and CDR2 YSLEER.

Only a few counts were recorded for this clone. The gene calls are TRBV19 and TRBJ1-2, with a weak D call TRBD1 (5 bases). Trimming took off 5 bases at V and 4 bases at J, with 11 bases between the two ends. Germline V gives CDR1 LNHDA, CDR2 SQIVND (reference sequence). The CDR3 covers 13 residues. The CDR3 spells CASSPGGVYGYTF. In nucleotides, the CDR3 is TGTGCCAGTAGTCCCGGGGGAGTCTATGGCTACACCTTC.

The chain couples TRBV11-2 to TRBJ2-5; 10 bases match TRBD1. The CDR3 consists of 17 residues. With 4 bases clipped from V and 5 bases from J, the junction kept 13 bases outside the gene matches. Germline lookup yields CDR1 SGHAT and CDR2 FQNNGV. CDR3 in amino acids: CASSWDRGPSLGETQYF. DNA for the CDR3: TGTGCCAGCAGCTGGGACAGGGGACCCTCATTGGGGGAGACCCAGTACTTC.

This clone was recorded once. The J gene is TRBJ2-7, the V gene TRBV4-2, with 10 nucleotides matching TRBD2. Germline V gene data show CDR1 as LGHNA and CDR2 as YNFKEQ. V gave up 5 bases and J gave up 3 bases; unmatched junction bases: 7. The CDR3 extends over 15 amino acids. The CDR3 spells CASSATGTSDYEQYF. CDR3 DNA sequence: TGTGCCAGCAGCGCAACCGGGACTAGCGACTACGAGCAGTACTTC.

The DNA for the CDR3 is TGTGCCAGCAGCCCCCGGGCGGGACTAGCCGCCTCCTACGAGCAGTACTTC. Protein product: CASSPRAGLAASYEQYF. The V call is TRBV11-2, the J call TRBJ2-7; 9 bases match TRBD2. V lost 5 bases and J lost 0; bases outside the gene matches: 11. The V gene's germline CDR1 is SGHAT and CDR2 FQNNGV. The CDR3 is 17 amino acids. The variable domain in full, with the rest retrieved from reference TRBV11-2 and TRBJ2-7, is EAGVAQSPRYKIIEKRQSVAFWCNPISGHATLYWYQQILGQGPKLLIQFQNNGVVDDSQLPKDRFSAERLKGVDSTLKIQPAKLEDSAVYLCASSPRAGLAASYEQYFGPGTRLTVT.

The chain combines TRBV19 with TRBJ2-3; 9 bases align to TRBD2. The germline V gene has CDR1 LNHDA and CDR2 SQIVND (reference sequence). The CDR3 consists of 15 residues. V was clipped by 7 bases and J by 5 bases; unmatched bases: 10. The CDR3 DNA is TGTGCCAGTACCCCCGGGGCTAGCGGGATAGATACGCAGTATTTT. This sequence encodes CASTPGASGIDTQYF.

The chain is built from TRBV7-9 and TRBJ2-5; 7 nucleotides align to TRBD1. Germline V gene sequence: CDR1 SEHNR, CDR2 FQNEAQ (reference sequence). This CDR3 region has 15 residues. J lost 2 bases, V lost 0 bases, and 3 bases had no gene match. CDR3 loop: CASSLADRTQETQYF. CDR3 nucleotides: TGTGCCAGCAGCTTAGCGGACAGGACTCAAGAGACCCAGTACTTC.